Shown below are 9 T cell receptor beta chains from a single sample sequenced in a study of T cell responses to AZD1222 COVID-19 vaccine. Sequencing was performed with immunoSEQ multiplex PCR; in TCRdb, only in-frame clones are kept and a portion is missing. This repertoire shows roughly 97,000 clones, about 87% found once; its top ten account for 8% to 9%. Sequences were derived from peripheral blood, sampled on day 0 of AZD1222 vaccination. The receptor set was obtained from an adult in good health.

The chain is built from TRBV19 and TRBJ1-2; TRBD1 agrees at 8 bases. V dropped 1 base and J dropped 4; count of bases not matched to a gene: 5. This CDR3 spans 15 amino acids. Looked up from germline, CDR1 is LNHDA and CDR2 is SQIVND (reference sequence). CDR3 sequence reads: CASSIAGTGVYGYTF. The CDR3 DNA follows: TGTGCCAGTAGTATAGCTGGGACAGGAGTCTATGGCTACACCTTC.

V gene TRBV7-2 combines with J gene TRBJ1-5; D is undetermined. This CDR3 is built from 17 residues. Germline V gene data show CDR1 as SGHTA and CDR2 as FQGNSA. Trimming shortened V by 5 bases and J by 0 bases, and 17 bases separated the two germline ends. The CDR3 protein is CASSRAPSSYSNQPQHF. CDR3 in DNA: TGTGCCAGCAGCCGGGCCCCGTCATCATATAGCAATCAGCCCCAGCATTTT. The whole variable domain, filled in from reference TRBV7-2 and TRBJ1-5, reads GAGVSQSPSNKVTEKGKDVELRCDPISGHTALYWYRQSLGQGLEFLIYFQGNSAPDKSGLPSDRFSAERTGGSVSTLTIQRTQQEDSAVYLCASSRAPSSYSNQPQHFGDGTRLSIL.

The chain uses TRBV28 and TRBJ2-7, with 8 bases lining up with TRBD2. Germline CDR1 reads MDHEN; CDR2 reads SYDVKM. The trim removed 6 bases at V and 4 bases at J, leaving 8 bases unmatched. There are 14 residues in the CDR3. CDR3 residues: CASRGAGAYYEQYF. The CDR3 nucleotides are TGTGCCAGCAGGGGAGCGGGAGCTTATTACGAGCAGTACTTC. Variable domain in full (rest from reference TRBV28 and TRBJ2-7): DVKVTQSSRYLVKRTGEKVFLECVQDMDHENMFWYRQDPGLGLRLIYFSYDVKMKEKGDIPEGYSVSREKKERFSLILESASTNQTSMYLCASRGAGAYYEQYFGPGTRLTVT.

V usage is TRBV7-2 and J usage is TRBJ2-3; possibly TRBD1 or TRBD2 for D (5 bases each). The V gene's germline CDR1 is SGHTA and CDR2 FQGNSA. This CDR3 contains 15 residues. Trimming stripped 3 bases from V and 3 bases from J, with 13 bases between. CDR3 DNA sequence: TGTGCCAGCAGCTTCTCCGGGACGGTTACAGATACGCAGTATTTT. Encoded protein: CASSFSGTVTDTQYF.

The CDR3 sequence is CASSPLGDRENTDTQYF. CDR3 nucleotides: TGTGCCAGCAGCCCCCTCGGGGACAGAGAAAACACAGATACGCAGTATTTT. V gene TRBV5-5 combines with J gene TRBJ2-3; 7 nucleotides line up with TRBD1. This CDR3 has 17 amino acids. The V gene's germline CDR1 is SGHKS and CDR2 YYEKEE (reference sequence). V gave up 4 bases and J gave up 2 bases; unmatched junction bases: 13.

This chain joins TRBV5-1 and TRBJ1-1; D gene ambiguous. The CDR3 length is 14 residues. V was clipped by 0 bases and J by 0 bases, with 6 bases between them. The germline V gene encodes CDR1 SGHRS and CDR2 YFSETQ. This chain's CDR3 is CASSLGTLNTEAFF. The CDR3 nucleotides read TGCGCCAGCAGCTTGGGTACTCTGAACACTGAAGCTTTCTTT.

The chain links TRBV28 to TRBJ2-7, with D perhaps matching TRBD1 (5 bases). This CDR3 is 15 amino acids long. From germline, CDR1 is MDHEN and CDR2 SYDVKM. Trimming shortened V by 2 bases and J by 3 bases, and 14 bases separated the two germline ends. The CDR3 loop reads CASSLPHGADYEQYF. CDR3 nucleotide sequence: TGTGCCAGCAGTTTACCCCATGGGGCCGACTACGAGCAGTACTTC.

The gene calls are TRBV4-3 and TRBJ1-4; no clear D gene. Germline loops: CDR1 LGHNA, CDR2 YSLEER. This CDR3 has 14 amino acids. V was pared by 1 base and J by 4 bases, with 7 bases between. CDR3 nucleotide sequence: TGCGCCAGCAGCCAAGGGTGGAGTAATGAAAAACTGTTTTTT. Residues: CASSQGWSNEKLFF.

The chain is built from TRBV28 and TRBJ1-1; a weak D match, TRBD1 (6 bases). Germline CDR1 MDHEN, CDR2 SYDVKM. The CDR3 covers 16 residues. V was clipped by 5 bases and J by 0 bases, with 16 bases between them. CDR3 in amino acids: CASSGPGQLMNTEAFF. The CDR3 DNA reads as TGTGCCAGCAGTGGACCGGGACAACTCATGAACACTGAAGCTTTCTTT.